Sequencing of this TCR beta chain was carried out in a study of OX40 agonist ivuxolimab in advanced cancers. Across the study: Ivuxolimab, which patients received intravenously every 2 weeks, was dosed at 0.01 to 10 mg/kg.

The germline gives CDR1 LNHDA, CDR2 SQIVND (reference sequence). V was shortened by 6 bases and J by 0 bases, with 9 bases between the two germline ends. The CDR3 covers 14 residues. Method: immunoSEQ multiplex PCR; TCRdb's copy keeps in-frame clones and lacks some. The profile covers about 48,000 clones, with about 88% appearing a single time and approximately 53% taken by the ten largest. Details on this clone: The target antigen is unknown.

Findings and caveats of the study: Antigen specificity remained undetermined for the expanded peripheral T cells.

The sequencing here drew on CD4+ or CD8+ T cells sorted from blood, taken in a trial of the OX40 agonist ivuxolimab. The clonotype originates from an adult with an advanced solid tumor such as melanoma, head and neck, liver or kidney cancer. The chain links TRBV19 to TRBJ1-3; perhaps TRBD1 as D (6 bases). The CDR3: CASRGGGSGNTIYF. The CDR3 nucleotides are TGTGCCAGTAGGGGAGGGGGCTCTGGAAACACCATATATTTT. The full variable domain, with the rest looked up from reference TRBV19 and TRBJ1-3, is DGGITQSPKYLFRKEGQNVTLSCEQNLNHDAMYWYRQDPGQGLRLIYYSQIVNDFQKGDIAEGYSVSREKKESFPLTVTSAQKNPTAFYLCASRGGGSGNTIYFGEGSWLTVV.